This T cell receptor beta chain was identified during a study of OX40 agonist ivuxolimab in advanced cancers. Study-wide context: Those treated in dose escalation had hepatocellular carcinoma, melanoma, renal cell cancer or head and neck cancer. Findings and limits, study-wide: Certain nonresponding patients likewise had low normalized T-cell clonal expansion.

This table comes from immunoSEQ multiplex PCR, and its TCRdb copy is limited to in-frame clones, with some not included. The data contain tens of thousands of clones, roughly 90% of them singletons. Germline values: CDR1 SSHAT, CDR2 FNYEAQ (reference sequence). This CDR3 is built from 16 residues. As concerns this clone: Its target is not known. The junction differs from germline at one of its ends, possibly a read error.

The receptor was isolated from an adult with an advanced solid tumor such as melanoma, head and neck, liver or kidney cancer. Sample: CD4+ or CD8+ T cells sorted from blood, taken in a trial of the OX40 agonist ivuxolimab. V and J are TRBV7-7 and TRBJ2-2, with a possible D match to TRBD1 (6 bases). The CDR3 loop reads CASSPPGTTNTGELFF. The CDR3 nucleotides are TGTGCTAGCAGCCCCCCGGGGACAACGAACACCGGGGAGCTGTTTTTT.